The 3 T cell receptor beta chains below come from one sample, sequenced in a study of T cells in Graves' hyperthyroidism and ophthalmopathy. Template material for amplifying TCR beta CDR3 regions consisted of RNA transcripts. First-round RT-PCR with HTBI primers amplified the TCR CDR3 region. Via MiXCR, TCRdb re-called the multiplex PCR reads, giving one row per CDR3 protein. The sample holds under 250,000 distinct CDR3 sequences, approximately 24% seen once. The sample was blood. The receptor set was obtained from a woman in her 40s with Graves' ophthalmopathy.

The chain couples TRBV6-2 or TRBV6-3 to TRBJ2-7; D not certain. Germline-derived CDR1 and CDR2 are MNHEY and SVGEGT. The CDR3 is made up of 14 amino acids. V gave up 7 bases and J gave up 6 bases, with 19 bases separating them. The CDR3 loop is CASTTAVLWGEQYF. CDR3 nucleotides: TGTGCCAGCACAACGGCAGTTCTTTGGGGCGAGCAGTACTTC.

The sample holds many counts of this clonotype. The rearrangement links TRBV6-2 or TRBV6-3 to TRBJ2-2, with 9 positions matching TRBD2. Losses at the gene ends were 7 bases for V and 1 base for J; bases not matched to a gene: 13. CDR1 is MNHEY, CDR2 SVGEGT, per germline. The CDR3 contains 18 residues. The CDR3 protein is CASTYLPYSGGNTGELFF. Written as DNA, the CDR3 is TGTGCCAGCACCTACCTCCCTTATAGCGGGGGGAACACCGGGGAGCTGTTTTTT.

This chain connects TRBV6-1 to TRBJ1-1, with D tentatively TRBD1 (5 bases). This CDR3 has 13 amino acids. The V and J ends lost 3 bases and 4 bases respectively, with 9 bases between them. Germline-derived CDR1 and CDR2 are MNHNS and SASEGT. The CDR3 DNA follows: TGTGCCAGCAGTGAGGGACGGACCACTGAAGCTTTCTTT. Amino acids: CASSEGRTTEAFF.